A single TCR beta chain is shown here with its context. Its specificity is not known. The germline V gene encodes CDR1 MDHEN and CDR2 SYDVKM. The CDR3 loop spans 15 amino acids. V lost 5 bases and J 3 bases, leaving 16 bases between the germline ends. Data came from immunoSEQ multiplex PCR; TCRdb stores just in-frame clones and leaves some out. Of tens of thousands of clones in the sample, 90% to 95% were seen once. These data come from a study of a mutant IDH1 vaccine in newly diagnosed glioma. Looking at the study overall: Vaccines began 4-6 weeks after radiotherapy alone, or with temozolomide cycles. Prior therapy was radiotherapy, temozolomide, or both; most received both.

Documented time point: week 11, during vaccination. Each dose of the vaccine consisted of 300 ug of mutant IDH1 20-mer peptide, with topical imiquimod. The study, taken as a whole, reports: Vaccination elicited immune responses in approximately 93% of patients.

The sample consisted of PBMCs, taken from a glioma patient whose treatment included an IDH1 peptide vaccine. The chain carries TRBV28 and TRBJ1-1, with D possibly matching TRBD1 (5 bases). This receptor was obtained from a man aged 45 to 65 with glioma. CDR3 DNA sequence: TGTGCCAGCAGTCTACCCCTAGGGGCACACACTGAAGCTTTCTTT. It specifies CASSLPLGAHTEAFF.